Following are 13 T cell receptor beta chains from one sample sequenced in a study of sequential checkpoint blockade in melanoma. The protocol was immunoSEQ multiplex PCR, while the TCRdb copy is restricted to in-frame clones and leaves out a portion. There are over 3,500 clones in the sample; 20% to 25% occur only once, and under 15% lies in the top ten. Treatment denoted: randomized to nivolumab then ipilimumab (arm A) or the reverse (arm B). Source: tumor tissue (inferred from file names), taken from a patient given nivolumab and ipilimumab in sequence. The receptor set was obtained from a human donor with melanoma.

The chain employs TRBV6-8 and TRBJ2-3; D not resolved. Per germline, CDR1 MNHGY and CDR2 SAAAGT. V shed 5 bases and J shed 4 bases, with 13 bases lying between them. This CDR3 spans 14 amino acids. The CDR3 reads CASSDQTGADTQYF. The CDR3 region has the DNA TGTGCCAGCAGTGATCAAACGGGTGCAGATACGCAGTATTTT.

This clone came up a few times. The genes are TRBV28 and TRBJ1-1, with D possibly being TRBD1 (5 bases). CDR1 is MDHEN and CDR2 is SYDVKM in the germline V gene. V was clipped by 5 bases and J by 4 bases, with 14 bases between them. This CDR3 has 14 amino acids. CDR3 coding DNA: TGTGCCAGCAGTCCATGGGGGACCGGCACTGAAGCTTTCTTT. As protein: CASSPWGTGTEAFF.

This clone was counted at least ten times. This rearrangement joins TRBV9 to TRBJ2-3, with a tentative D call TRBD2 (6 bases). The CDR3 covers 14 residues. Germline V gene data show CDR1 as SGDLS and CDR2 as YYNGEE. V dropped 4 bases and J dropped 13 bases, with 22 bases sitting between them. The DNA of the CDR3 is TGTGCCAGCAGCCCGCAATACGGGGGAGAGGTAGAGTATTTT. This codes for CASSPQYGGEVEYF. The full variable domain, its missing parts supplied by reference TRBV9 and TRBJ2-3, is DSGVTQTPKHLITATGQRVTLRCSPRSGDLSVYWYQQSLDQGLQFLIQYYNGEERAKGNILERFSAQQFPDLHSELNLSSLELGDSALYFCASSPQYGGEVEYFGPGTRLTVL.

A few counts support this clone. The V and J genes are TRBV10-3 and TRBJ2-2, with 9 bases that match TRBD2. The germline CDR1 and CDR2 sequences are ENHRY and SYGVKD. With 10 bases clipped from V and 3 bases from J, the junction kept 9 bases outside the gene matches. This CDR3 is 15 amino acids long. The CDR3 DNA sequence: TGTGCCAGCTTTCAGCGGGGGGCGGACACCGGGGAGCTGTTTTTT. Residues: CASFQRGADTGELFF.

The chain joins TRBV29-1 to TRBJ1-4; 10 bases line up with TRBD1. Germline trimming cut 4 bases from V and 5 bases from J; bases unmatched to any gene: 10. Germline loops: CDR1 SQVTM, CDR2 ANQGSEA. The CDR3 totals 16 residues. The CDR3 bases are TGCAGCGTTGGAGGGACAGGGGTTTTTGGGAATGAAAAACTGTTTTTT. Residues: CSVGGTGVFGNEKLFF.

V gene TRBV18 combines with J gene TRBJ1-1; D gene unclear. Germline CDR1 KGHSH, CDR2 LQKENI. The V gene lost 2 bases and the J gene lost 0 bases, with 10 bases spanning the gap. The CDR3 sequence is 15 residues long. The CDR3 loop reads CASSPYHNLNTEAFF. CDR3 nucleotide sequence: TGTGCCAGCTCACCATATCATAACTTGAACACTGAAGCTTTCTTT.

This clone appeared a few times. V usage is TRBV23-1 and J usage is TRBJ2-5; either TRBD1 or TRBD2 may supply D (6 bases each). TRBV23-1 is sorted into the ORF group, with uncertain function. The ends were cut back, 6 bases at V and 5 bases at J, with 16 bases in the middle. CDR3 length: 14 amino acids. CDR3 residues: CASSRRGAGETQYF. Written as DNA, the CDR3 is TGCGCCAGCAGCCGAAGGGGGGCCGGGGAGACCCAGTACTTC.

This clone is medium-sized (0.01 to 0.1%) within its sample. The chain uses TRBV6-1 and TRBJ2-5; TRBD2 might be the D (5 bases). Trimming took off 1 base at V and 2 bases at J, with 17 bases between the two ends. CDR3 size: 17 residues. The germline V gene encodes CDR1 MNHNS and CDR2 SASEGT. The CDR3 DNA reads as TGTGCCAGCAGTGAAGGGGTGAAAGGCCCGGGGCAAGAGACCCAGTACTTC. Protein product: CASSEGVKGPGQETQYF.

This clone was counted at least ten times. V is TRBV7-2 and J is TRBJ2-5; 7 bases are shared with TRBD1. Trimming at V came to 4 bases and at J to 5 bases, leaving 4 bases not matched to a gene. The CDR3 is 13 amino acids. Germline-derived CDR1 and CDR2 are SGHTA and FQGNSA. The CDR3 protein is CASSYDRDETQYF. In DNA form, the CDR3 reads TGTGCCAGCAGCTATGACAGGGATGAGACCCAGTACTTC.

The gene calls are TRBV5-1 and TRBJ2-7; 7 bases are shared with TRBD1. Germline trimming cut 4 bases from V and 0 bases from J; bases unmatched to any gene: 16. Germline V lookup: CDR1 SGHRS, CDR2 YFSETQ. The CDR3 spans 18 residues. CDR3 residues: CASSAPTGFGVSSYEQYF. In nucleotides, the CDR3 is TGCGCCAGCAGCGCCCCGACAGGGTTTGGGGTCAGCTCCTACGAGCAGTACTTC.

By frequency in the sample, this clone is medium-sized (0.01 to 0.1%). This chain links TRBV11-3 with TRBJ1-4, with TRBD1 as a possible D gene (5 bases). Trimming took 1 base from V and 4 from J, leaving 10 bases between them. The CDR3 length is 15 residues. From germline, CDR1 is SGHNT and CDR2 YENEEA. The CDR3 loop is CASSLGGSGNEKLFF. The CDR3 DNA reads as TGTGCCAGCAGCTTAGGGGGGAGCGGTAATGAAAAACTGTTTTTT. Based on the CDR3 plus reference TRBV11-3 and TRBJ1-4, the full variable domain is EAGVVQSPRYKIIEKKQPVAFWCNPISGHNTLYWYLQNLGQGPELLIRYENEEAVDDSQLPKDRFSAERLKGVDSTLKIQPAELGDSAVYLCASSLGGSGNEKLFFGSGTQLSVL.

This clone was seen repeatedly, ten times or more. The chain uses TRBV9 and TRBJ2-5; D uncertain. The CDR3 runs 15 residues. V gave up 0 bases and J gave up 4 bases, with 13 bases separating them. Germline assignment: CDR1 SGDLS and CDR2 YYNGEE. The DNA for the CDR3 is TGTGCCAGCAGCGTAGCGGGTGGCCAGGTAGAGACCCAGTACTTC. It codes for CASSVAGGQVETQYF.

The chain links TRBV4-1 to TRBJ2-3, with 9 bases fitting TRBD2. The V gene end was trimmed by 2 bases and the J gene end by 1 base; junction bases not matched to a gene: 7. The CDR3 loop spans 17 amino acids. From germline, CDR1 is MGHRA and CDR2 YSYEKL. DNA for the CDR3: TGCGCCAGCAGCCAACCCTCGTCTAGCGGGGGCACAGATACGCAGTATTTT. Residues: CASSQPSSSGGTDTQYF.